One and the same sample provided the 22 T cell receptor beta chains below, sequenced in a study of T cell repertoires in cytomegalovirus infection. TCRdb redid the calling of the reads with MiXCR, one entry per CDR3 protein. The top ten hold about 19% of the sample, which has about 150,000 distinct CDR3 sequences, more than 15% seen once. The sequenced material came from CD8+ T cells from PBMCs. The receptors were gathered from a human donor in good health (CMV status not recorded). Some clones in this sample may be carry-over from other donors' samples.

V is TRBV20-1 and J is TRBJ2-5; D might be TRBD2 (7 bases). The CDR3 consists of 18 residues. Germline V gene sequence: CDR1 DFQATT, CDR2 SNEGSKA (reference sequence). V was clipped by 0 bases and J by 5 bases, with 25 bases between them. The CDR3 loop reads CSARDRKPAGAGNETQYF. The CDR3 bases are TGCAGTGCTAGAGATCGCAAGCCGGCGGGGGCAGGGAACGAGACCCAGTACTTC.

This clonotype was picked up a small number of times. This chain joins TRBV6-2 or TRBV6-3 and TRBJ2-6; no reliable D call. In germline, CDR1 is MNHEY, CDR2 SVGEGT. The CDR3 contains 15 residues. Trimming left V 2 bases short and J 0 bases short, with 5 bases between. This chain's CDR3 is CASSYTISGANVLTF. DNA of the CDR3: TGTGCCAGCAGTTACACCATCTCTGGGGCCAACGTCCTGACTTTC.

The chain links TRBV7-9 to TRBJ2-7; 14 bases fit TRBD2. The CDR3 length is 16 residues. Germline V gives CDR1 SEHNR, CDR2 FQNEAQ (reference sequence). The V segment lost 5 bases and the J segment 4 bases; nucleotides outside the gene matches: 7. In nucleotides, the CDR3 is TGTGCCAGCAGCACGACTAGCGGGAGGGCCGGGTACGAGCAGTACTTC. Protein: CASSTTSGRAGYEQYF.

J is TRBJ2-7 and V is TRBV12-3 or TRBV12-4; TRBD1 or TRBD2 may be the D gene (5 bases each). Trimming took 1 base from V and 6 from J, leaving 10 bases between them. The CDR3 is 13 amino acids. The CDR3 here is CASSLEFGGEQYF. The CDR3 coding sequence is TGTGCCAGCAGTTTAGAATTTGGGGGCGAGCAGTACTTC.

The table lists this clonotype with a few counts. V and J are TRBV7-9 and TRBJ2-3; no definite D call. Trimming removed 3 bases at V and 0 bases at J, with 10 bases between. This CDR3 is built from 15 residues. The germline gives CDR1 SEHNR, CDR2 FQNEAQ (reference sequence). The CDR3 loop reads CASSFERASTDTQYF. The DNA of the CDR3 is TGTGCCAGCAGCTTCGAAAGGGCGAGCACAGATACGCAGTATTTT.

The chain recombines TRBV20-1 with TRBJ2-1; no definite D call. The CDR3 runs to 11 residues. The germline CDR1 and CDR2 sequences are DFQATT and SNEGSKA (reference sequence). V gave up 5 bases and J gave up 1 base, with 3 bases separating them. CDR3 sequence reads: CSALSYNEQFF. The CDR3 nucleotides read TGCAGTGCTTTGTCCTACAATGAGCAGTTCTTC.

This clonotype was counted only a few times. The chain combines TRBV29-1 with TRBJ2-7; 10 bases agree with TRBD1. V shed 3 bases and J 6 bases; nucleotides not matched to a gene: 11. The germline gives CDR1 SQVTM, CDR2 ANQGSEA. The CDR3 is 15 amino acids. The CDR3 loop reads CSVELGDRGIVEQYF. CDR3 coding DNA: TGCAGCGTTGAGTTGGGGGACAGGGGTATCGTCGAGCAGTACTTC.

The gene calls are TRBV6-5 and TRBJ2-1, with unresolved D. Per germline, CDR1 MNHEY and CDR2 SVGAGI. Trimming left V 8 bases short and J 10 bases short, with 21 bases between. The CDR3 consists of 14 residues. CDR3 protein: CASGIGAALLEQFF. The CDR3 nucleotides read TGTGCCAGCGGCATCGGAGCCGCCCTTTTGGAGCAGTTCTTC.

The chain's CDR3 is CASLDGTGVWPQHF. In DNA, the CDR3 is TGTGCCAGCCTCGACGGGACAGGGGTCTGGCCCCAGCATTTT. The chain is built from TRBV28 and TRBJ1-5, with 10 bases matching TRBD1. From germline, CDR1 is MDHEN and CDR2 SYDVKM. The CDR3 has 14 residues. Germline trimming cut 8 bases from V and 9 bases from J; bases unmatched to any gene: 10.

The table lists this clonotype with a few counts. The chain employs TRBV12-5 and TRBJ2-7; D ambiguous. CDR1 is LGHNT, CDR2 FRNRAP, per germline. The CDR3 sequence is 13 residues long. The V end lost 2 bases, the J end lost 1 base, and 6 bases lay between the germline ends. The CDR3 DNA follows: TGTGCTAGTGGTTTGTCCAGTTCCTACGAGCAGTACTTC. This gives the protein CASGLSSSYEQYF.

This clonotype was counted a few times. The chain combines TRBV10-3 with TRBJ2-5; TRBD2 aligns across 11 bases. V was clipped by 5 bases and J by 5 bases; unmatched bases: 7. The CDR3 runs to 15 residues. The V gene's germline CDR1 is ENHRY and CDR2 SYGVKD. CDR3 sequence (DNA): TGTGCCATCAGTTCCGGGACTAGCGGTTCGGAGACCCAGTACTTC. It translates to CAISSGTSGSETQYF.

The chain is built from TRBV15 and TRBJ2-5; 9 positions agree with TRBD2. V lost 2 bases to trimming and J lost 5 bases; unmatched junction nucleotides: 6. Germline V CDR1 and CDR2: LNHNV, YYDKDF (reference sequence). The CDR3 is 15 residues long. The CDR3 region is CATSRLAGPEETQYF. The CDR3 nucleotides are TGTGCCACCAGCAGACTAGCGGGGCCCGAGGAGACCCAGTACTTC.

This chain connects TRBV7-9 to TRBJ1-4, with TRBD1 matching over 10 bases. V was pared by 4 bases and J by 7 bases, with 9 bases of the junction left unmatched. The CDR3 is 16 residues long. CDR1 SEHNR and CDR2 FQNEAQ come from the germline V gene (reference sequence). The CDR3 spells CASSSSRTGGSEKLFF. DNA of the CDR3: TGTGCCAGCAGCTCCAGTAGGACAGGGGGAAGTGAAAAACTGTTTTTT.

The chain carries TRBV28 and TRBJ2-3; 10 bases are a match to TRBD2. This CDR3 has 15 residues. The germline CDR1 and CDR2 sequences are MDHEN and SYDVKM. The V and J ends lost 5 bases and 6 bases, in that order; junction bases with no gene match: 8. The DNA of the CDR3 is TGTGCCAGCAGTCATCTAGCGGGGGTTGAGGATACGCAGTATTTT. Its translation: CASSHLAGVEDTQYF.

This clonotype was seen a few times. V is TRBV6-2 or TRBV6-3 and J is TRBJ2-1; no clear D gene. V lost 5 bases, J lost 5 bases, and 7 bases lay in between. This CDR3 has 12 amino acids. Germline CDR1 and CDR2: MNHEY and SVGEGT. The CDR3: CASSPLDNEQFF. Here the CDR3 DNA reads TGTGCCAGCAGTCCCCTGGACAATGAGCAGTTCTTC.

This clonotype was seen a handful of times. The chain has TRBV6-2 or TRBV6-3 and TRBJ2-1, with D hard to call. Trimming left V 3 bases short and J 3 bases short, with 12 bases between. The germline gives CDR1 MNHEY, CDR2 SVGEGT. This CDR3 comprises 15 residues. The CDR3 DNA sequence: TGTGCCAGCAGTTATAAGGAATCCTACTACAATGAGCAGTTCTTC. The encoded protein is CASSYKESYYNEQFF.

This clonotype occurred a few times. The V call is TRBV7-2, the J call TRBJ2-7, with TRBD1 matching 9 bases. With V trimmed by 3 bases and J by 2 bases, 2 bases remained unmatched. The V gene's germline CDR1 is SGHTA and CDR2 FQGNSA. This CDR3 has 14 residues. The CDR3 protein is CASSFGTGTYEQYF. CDR3 DNA: TGTGCCAGCAGCTTTGGGACAGGGACCTACGAGCAGTACTTC. The full variable domain, its missing parts supplied by reference TRBV7-2 and TRBJ2-7, is GAGVSQSPSNKVTEKGKDVELRCDPISGHTALYWYRQSLGQGLEFLIYFQGNSAPDKSGLPSDRFSAERTGGSVSTLTIQRTQQEDSAVYLCASSFGTGTYEQYFGPGTRLTVT.

The chain links TRBV7-6 to TRBJ2-7; 8 positions agree with TRBD2. J was trimmed by 3 bases and V by 3 bases; bases with no gene match: 4. The CDR3 extends over 14 amino acids. Germline loops: CDR1 SGHVS, CDR2 FNYEAQ. The CDR3 sequence is CASSFSGEGYEQYF. In nucleotides, the CDR3 is TGTGCCAGCAGCTTTAGCGGGGAGGGCTACGAGCAGTACTTC.

This chain uses TRBV7-3 with TRBJ2-5; a weak D match, TRBD2 (6 bases). CDR1 is SGHTA and CDR2 is FQGTGA in the germline V gene. Trimming cost V 8 bases and J 4 bases, with 8 bases left between them. The CDR3 is 11 residues long. This CDR3 reads CASAEGETQYF. The CDR3 DNA sequence: TGTGCCAGCGCGGAGGGAGAGACCCAGTACTTC.

The chain couples TRBV20-1 to TRBJ1-1; 9 bases match TRBD1. J lost 1 base, V lost 6 bases, and 9 bases had no gene match. Germline-derived CDR1 and CDR2 are DFQATT and SNEGSKA (reference sequence). The CDR3 is made up of 15 amino acids. The CDR3 region has the DNA TGCAGTGCCCTGGATGGGGGACAGGGGAACACTGAAGCTTTCTTT. It specifies CSALDGGQGNTEAFF.

This clonotype was found a few times. The chain recombines TRBV2 with TRBJ2-7, with TRBD2 matching over 9 bases. Germline CDR1 and CDR2: SNHLY and FYNNEI. With V trimmed by 4 bases and J by 2 bases, 6 bases remained unmatched. The CDR3 spans 15 residues. The CDR3 region is CASSASAGGPYEQYF. The CDR3 region has the DNA TGTGCCAGCAGTGCCTCAGCGGGAGGACCCTACGAGCAGTACTTC.

This clonotype was recorded many times. The chain combines TRBV7-2 with TRBJ2-5; D not certain. This CDR3 has 13 amino acids. Germline V lookup: CDR1 SGHTA, CDR2 FQGNSA. Trimming cost V 2 bases and J 4 bases, with 8 bases left between them. The CDR3 sequence: CASSLNSGETQYF. CDR3 sequence (DNA): TGTGCCAGCAGCTTAAACTCGGGAGAGACCCAGTACTTC. Variable domain in full (rest from reference TRBV7-2 and TRBJ2-5): GAGVSQSPSNKVTEKGKDVELRCDPISGHTALYWYRQSLGQGLEFLIYFQGNSAPDKSGLPSDRFSAERTGGSVSTLTIQRTQQEDSAVYLCASSLNSGETQYFGPGTRLLVL.